This note documents a single T cell receptor beta chain sequence. Per the germline V gene, CDR1 is GTSNPN and CDR2 is SVGIG (reference sequence). With V trimmed by 3 bases and J by 5 bases, 9 bases remained unmatched. The CDR3 is made up of 17 amino acids. The data are from a study of technical replicates of blood from a handful of donors. Data came from immunoSEQ multiplex PCR; TCRdb stores just in-frame clones and leaves some out. The sample includes about 79,000 clones, more than 85% of them seen just once. Specimen: T cells isolated from PBMCs. The TCR sequence derives from a human donor in good health. Some clones in this sample may be carry-over from other donors' samples. The V and J genes are TRBV30 and TRBJ2-2, with TRBD2 matching over 13 bases. The CDR3 DNA sequence: TGTGCCTGGAGCAGGACTAGCGGGAGATCTGGGACCGGGGAGCTGTTTTTT. Translated: CAWSRTSGRSGTGELFF.